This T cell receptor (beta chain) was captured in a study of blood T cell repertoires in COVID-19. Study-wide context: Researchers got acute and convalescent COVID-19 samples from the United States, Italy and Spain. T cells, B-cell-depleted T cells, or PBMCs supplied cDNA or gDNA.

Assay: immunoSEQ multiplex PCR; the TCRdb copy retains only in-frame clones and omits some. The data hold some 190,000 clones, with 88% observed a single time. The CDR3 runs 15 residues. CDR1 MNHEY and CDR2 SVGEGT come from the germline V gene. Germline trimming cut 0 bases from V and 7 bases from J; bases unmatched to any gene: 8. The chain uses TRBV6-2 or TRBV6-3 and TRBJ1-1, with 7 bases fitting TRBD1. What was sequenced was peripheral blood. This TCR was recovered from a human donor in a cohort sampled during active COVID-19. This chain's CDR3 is CASSYSRGQSGEAFF. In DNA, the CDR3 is TGTGCCAGCAGTTACTCGAGGGGGCAGTCGGGTGAAGCTTTCTTT.